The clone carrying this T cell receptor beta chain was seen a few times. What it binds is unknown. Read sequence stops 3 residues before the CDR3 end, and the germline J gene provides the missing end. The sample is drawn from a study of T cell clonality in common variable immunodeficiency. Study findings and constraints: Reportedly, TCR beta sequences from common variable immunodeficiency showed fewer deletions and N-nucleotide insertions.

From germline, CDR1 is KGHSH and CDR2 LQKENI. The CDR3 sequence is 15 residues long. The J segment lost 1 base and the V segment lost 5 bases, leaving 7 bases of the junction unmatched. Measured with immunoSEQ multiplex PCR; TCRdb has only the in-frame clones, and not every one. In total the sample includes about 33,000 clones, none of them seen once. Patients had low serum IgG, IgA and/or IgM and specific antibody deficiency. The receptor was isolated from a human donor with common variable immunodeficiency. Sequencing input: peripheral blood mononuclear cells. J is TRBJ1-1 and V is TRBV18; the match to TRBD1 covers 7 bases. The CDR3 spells CASSAAGGENTEAFF. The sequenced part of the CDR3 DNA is TGTGCCAGCTCAGCGGCAGGGGGTGAGAACACTGAA.